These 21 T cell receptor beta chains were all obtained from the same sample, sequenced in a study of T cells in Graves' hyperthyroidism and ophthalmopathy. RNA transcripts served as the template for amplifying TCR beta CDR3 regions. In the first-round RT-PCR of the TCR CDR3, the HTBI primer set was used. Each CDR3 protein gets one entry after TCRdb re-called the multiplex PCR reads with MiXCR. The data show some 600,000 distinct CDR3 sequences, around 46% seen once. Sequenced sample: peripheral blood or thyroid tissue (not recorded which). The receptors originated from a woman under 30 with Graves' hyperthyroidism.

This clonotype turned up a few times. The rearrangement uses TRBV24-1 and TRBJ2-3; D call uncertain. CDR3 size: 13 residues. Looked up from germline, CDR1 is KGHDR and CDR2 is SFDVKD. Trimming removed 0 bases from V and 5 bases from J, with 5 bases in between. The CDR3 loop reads CATSDLTGDTQYF. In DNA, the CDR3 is TGTGCCACCAGTGATTTGACCGGAGATACGCAGTATTTT.

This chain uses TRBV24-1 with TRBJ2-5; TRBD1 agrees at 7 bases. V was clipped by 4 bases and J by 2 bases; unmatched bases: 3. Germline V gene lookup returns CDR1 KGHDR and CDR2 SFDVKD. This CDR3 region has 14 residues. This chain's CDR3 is CATSEQGRQETQYF. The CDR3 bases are TGTGCCACCAGTGAACAGGGGCGACAAGAGACCCAGTACTTC.

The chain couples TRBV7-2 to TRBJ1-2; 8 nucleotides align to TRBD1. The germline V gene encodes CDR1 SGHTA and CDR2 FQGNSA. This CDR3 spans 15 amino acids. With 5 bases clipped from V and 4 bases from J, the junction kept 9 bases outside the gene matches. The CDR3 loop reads CASSTGQGPFYGYTF. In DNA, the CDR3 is TGTGCCAGCAGCACCGGACAGGGCCCCTTCTATGGCTACACCTTC.

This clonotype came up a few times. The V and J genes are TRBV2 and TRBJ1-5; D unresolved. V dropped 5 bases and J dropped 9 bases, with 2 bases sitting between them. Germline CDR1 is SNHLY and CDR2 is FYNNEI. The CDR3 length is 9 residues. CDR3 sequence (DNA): TGTGCCAGCAGTTTGCCCCAGCATTTT. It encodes CASSLPQHF.

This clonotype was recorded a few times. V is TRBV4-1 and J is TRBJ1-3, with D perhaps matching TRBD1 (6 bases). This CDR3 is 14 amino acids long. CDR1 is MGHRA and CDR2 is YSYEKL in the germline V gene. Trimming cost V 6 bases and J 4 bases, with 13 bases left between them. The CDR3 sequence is CASRSPGQGNTIYF. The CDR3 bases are TGCGCCAGCAGGAGCCCTGGACAGGGAAACACCATATATTTT.

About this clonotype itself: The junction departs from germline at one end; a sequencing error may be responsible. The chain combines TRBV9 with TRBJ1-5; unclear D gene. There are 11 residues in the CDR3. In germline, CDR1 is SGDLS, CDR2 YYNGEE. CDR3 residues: CAGSPDQPQHF. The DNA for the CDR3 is TGTGCCGGCAGCCCCGATCAGCCCCAGCATTTT.

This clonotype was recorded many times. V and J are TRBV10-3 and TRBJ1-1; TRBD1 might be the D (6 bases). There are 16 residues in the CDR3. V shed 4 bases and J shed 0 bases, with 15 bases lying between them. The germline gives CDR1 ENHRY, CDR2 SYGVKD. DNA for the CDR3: TGTGCCATCAGTGCACCCCGGACAGAACTGAACACTGAAGCTTTCTTT. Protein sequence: CAISAPRTELNTEAFF.

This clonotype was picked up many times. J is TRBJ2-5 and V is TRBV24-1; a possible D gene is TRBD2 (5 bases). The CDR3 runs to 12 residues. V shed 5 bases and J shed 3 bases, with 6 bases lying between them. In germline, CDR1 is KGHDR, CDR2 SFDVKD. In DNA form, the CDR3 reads TGTGCCACCAGTGCCGGGGAAGAGACCCAGTACTTC. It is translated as CATSAGEETQYF.

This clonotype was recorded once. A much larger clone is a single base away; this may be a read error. CDR3 sequence: CASSLFGGQEAQYF. Here the CDR3 DNA reads TGTGCCAGCAGCTTATTTGGTGGCCAAGAGGCCCAGTACTTC. The chain employs TRBV7-3 and TRBJ2-5, with D uncertain. The CDR3 covers 14 residues. Germline V CDR1 and CDR2: SGHTA, FQGTGA.

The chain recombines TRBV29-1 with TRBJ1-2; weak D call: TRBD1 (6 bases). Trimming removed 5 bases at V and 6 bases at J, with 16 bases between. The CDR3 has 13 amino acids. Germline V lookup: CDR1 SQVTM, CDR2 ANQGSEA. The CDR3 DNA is TGCAGCGTTTGGAGTGGGGGGCTCCATGGCTACACCTTC. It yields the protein CSVWSGGLHGYTF.

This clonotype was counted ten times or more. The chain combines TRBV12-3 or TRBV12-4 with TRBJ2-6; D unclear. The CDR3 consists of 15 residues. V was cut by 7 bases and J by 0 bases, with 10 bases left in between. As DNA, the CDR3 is TGTGCCAGCACCGAGCCTACCTCTGGGGCCAACGTCCTGACTTTC. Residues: CASTEPTSGANVLTF.

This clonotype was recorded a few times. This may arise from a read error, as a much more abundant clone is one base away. The CDR3, as DNA: TGTGCCAGCAGTGAGTCAGCAGCTAAGGGTTCACCCCTCCACTTT. Residues: CASSESAAKGSPLHF. The chain couples TRBV6-1 to TRBJ1-6; no clear D gene. The V end lost 3 bases, the J end lost 9 bases, and 15 bases lay between the germline ends. There are 15 residues in the CDR3. Per the germline V gene, CDR1 is MNHNS and CDR2 is SASEGT.

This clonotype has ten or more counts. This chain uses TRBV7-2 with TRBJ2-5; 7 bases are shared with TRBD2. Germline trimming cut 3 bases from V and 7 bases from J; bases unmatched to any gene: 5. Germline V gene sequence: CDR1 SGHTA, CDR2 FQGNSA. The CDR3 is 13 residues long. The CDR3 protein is CASSLAGVGTQYF. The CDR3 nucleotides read TGTGCCAGCAGCTTGGCGGGAGTCGGGACCCAGTACTTC.

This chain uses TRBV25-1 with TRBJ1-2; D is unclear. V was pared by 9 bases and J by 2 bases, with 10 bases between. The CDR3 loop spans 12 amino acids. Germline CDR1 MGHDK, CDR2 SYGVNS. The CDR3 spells CASLVGNYGYTF. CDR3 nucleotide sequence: TGTGCCAGTTTGGTCGGGAACTATGGCTACACCTTC.

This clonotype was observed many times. CDR3 protein: CATSRVREETQYF. The CDR3 DNA sequence: TGTGCCACCAGCAGAGTGAGGGAGGAGACCCAGTACTTC. The chain has TRBV15 and TRBJ2-5, with D possibly being TRBD2 (5 bases). V shed 1 base and J shed 5 bases, with 8 bases lying between them. This CDR3 contains 13 residues. Per germline, CDR1 LNHNV and CDR2 YYDKDF (reference sequence).

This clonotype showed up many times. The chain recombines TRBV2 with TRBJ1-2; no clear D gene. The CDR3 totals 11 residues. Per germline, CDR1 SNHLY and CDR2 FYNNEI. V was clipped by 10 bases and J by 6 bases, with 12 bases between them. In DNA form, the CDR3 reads TGTGCCACTCGTCGGTGGGATGGCTACACCTTC. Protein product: CATRRWDGYTF.

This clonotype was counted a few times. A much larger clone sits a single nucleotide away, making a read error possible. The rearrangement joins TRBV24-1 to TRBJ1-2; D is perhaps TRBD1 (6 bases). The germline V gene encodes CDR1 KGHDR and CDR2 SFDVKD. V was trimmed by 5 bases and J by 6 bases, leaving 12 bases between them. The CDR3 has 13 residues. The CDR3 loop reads CATSGTTGNGYTF. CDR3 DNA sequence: TGTGCCACCAGTGGTACTACAGGGAATGGCTACACCTTC.

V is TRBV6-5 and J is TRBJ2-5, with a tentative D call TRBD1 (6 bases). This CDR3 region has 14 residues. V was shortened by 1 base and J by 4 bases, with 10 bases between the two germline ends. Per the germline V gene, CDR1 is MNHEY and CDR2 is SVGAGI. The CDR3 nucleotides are TGTGCCAGCAGTTACTGGGGGCTTGGAGAGACCCAGTACTTC. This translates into CASSYWGLGETQYF.

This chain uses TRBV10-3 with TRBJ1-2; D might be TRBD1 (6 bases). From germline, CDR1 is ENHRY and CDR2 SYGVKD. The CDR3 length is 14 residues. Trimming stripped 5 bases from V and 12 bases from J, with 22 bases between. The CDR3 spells CAISPEQGGIGNTF. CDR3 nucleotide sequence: TGTGCCATCAGTCCCGAACAAGGGGGTATTGGAAACACCTTC.

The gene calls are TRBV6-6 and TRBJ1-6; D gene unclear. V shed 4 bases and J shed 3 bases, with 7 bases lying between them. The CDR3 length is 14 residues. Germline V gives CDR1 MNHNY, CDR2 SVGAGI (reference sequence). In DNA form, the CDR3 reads TGTGCCAGCAGTTCCCAGAGCTATAATTCACCCCTCCACTTT. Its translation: CASSSQSYNSPLHF.

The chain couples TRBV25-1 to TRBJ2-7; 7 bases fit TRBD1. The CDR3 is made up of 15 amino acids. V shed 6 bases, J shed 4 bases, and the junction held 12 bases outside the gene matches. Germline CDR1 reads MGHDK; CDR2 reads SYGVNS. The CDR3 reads CASRSKQGTEYEQYF. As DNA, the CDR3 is TGTGCCAGCAGATCCAAACAGGGGACGGAGTACGAGCAGTACTTC.